This is a list of T cell receptor beta chains from one sample in a study of cytomegalovirus exposure and HLA in healthy donors. The protocol was immunoSEQ multiplex PCR, while the TCRdb copy is restricted to in-frame clones and leaves out a portion. Here the sample table reports 120,000 to 150,000 clones. Sequenced input: PBMCs. These receptors all come from a man aged 35 to 55 in good health and CMV-seronegative. Both conserved end residues are trimmed from each CDR3. Each record gives: V gene, D gene, CDR3 protein. D genes are given only for firm matches.

>TRBV9|TRBD1
ASSESDRGETQY
>TRBV5-6|.
ASSLRLSPSGTDTQY
>TRBV9|TRBD1
ASSVGGQGVTEAF
>TRBV5-6|.
ASTRVGGDYGYT
>TRBV9|TRBD2
ASSAPTNAGGVRNEQF
>TRBV6-6|.
ASSYSAGNTEAF
>TRBV28|.
ASGAGAASETQY
>TRBV6-1|TRBD1
ASSDSTGAPYEQY
>TRBV2|TRBD1
ASRGTGAIQETQY
>TRBV4-2|.
ASSQVERATYEQY
>TRBV11-2|.
ASSQTGSNQPQH
>TRBV7-8|.
ASSPPGAGEDTDTQY
>TRBV6-5|.
ASALAGNSGNTIY
>TRBV28|.
ASSSQGSQNEQF